These 3 T cell receptor beta chains were all obtained from the same sample, sequenced in a study of control samples from healthy donors and cancer patients. The method was immunoSEQ multiplex PCR; TCRdb's version includes in-frame clones alone and lacks a portion of them. The profile shows roughly 50,000 clones, about 93% of them singletons. The sequenced sample consisted of blood. These receptors were collected from a man under 40 in good health.

The CDR3 here is CASSFWENTEAFF. In DNA form, the CDR3 reads TGTGCCAGCAGCTTTTGGGAGAACACTGAAGCTTTCTTT. This chain joins TRBV7-9 and TRBJ1-1; D gene ambiguous. The CDR3 contains 13 residues. In germline, CDR1 is SEHNR, CDR2 FQNEAQ (reference sequence). Trimming pared 3 bases from V and 1 base from J, leaving 6 bases between.

The rearrangement joins TRBV6-5 to TRBJ1-4, with a weak D call TRBD1 (5 bases). Looked up from germline, CDR1 is MNHEY and CDR2 is SVGAGI. The CDR3 extends over 12 amino acids. V was shortened by 8 bases and J by 8 bases, with 12 bases between the two germline ends. In DNA, the CDR3 is TGTGCCAGCGGTTCCGGGGACGAAAAACTGTTTTTT. Its translation is CASGSGDEKLFF.

V usage is TRBV18 and J usage is TRBJ2-3, with 8 bases identical to TRBD1. The CDR3 totals 18 residues. V gave up 1 base and J gave up 2 bases; unmatched junction bases: 11. Germline V gene sequence: CDR1 KGHSH, CDR2 LQKENI. The CDR3 protein is CASSPRQGQQGVTDTQYF. CDR3 DNA: TGTGCCAGCTCACCACGACAGGGCCAACAGGGGGTCACAGATACGCAGTATTTT.